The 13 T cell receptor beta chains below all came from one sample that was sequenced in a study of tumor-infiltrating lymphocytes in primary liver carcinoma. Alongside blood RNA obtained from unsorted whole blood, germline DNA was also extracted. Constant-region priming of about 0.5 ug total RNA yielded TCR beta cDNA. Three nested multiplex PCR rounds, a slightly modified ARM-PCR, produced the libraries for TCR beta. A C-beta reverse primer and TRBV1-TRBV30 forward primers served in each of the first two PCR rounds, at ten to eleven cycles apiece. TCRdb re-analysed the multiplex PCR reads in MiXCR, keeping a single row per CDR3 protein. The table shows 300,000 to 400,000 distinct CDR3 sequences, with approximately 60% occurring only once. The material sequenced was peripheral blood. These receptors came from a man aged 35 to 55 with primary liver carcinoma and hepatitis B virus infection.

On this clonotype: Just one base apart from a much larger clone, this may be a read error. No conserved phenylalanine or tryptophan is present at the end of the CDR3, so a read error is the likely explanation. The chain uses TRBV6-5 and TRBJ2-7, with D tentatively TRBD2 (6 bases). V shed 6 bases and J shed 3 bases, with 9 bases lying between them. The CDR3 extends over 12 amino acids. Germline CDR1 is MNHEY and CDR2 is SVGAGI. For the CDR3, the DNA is TGTGCCAGCAGGCGGGGTAGCTACGAGCAGTACCTC. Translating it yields CASRRGSYEQYL.

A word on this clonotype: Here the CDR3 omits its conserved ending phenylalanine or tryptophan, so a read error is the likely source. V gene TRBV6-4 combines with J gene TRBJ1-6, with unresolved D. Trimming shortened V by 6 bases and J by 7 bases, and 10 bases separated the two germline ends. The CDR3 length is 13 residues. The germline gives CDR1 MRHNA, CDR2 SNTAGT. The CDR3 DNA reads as TGTGCCAGCAGCGGAGAACGAAATTCACCCCTCCACGTT. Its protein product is CASSGERNSPLHV.

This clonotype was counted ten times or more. The CDR3 sequence: CASSTTTVPTYEQYF. The CDR3 nucleotides are TGTGCCAGCAGTACGACGACAGTTCCTACCTACGAGCAGTACTTC. The chain couples TRBV6-5 to TRBJ2-7, with a weak D call TRBD1 (5 bases). Trimming took off 5 bases at V and 2 bases at J, with 16 bases between the two ends. Germline assignment: CDR1 MNHEY and CDR2 SVGAGI. The CDR3 spans 15 residues.

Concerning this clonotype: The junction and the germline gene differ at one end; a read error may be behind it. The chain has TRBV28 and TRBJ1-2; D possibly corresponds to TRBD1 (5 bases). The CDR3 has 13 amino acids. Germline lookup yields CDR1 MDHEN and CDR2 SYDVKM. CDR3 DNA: TGTGCCAGAAGTTCTCAGGGAGACTATGGCTACACCTTC. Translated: CARSSQGDYGYTF.

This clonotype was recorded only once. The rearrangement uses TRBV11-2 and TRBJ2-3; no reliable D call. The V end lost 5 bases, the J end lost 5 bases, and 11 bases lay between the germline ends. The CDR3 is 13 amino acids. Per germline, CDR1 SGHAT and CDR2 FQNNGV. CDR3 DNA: TGTGCCAGCAGCCTCTCGGTGCTAGATACGCAGTATTTT. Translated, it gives CASSLSVLDTQYF.

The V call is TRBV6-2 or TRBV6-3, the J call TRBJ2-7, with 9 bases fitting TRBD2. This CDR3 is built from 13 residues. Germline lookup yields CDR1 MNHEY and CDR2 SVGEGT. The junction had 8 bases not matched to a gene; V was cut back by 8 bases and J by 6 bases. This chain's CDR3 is CASFASGTGEQYF. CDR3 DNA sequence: TGTGCCAGCTTTGCTAGCGGGACGGGCGAGCAGTACTTC.

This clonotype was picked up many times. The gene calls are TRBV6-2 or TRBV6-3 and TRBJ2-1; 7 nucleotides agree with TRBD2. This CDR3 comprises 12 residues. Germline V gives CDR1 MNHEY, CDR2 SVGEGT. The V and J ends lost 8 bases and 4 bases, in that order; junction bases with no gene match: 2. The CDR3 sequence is CASRREYNEQFF. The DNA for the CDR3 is TGTGCCAGCCGGCGGGAGTACAATGAGCAGTTCTTC.

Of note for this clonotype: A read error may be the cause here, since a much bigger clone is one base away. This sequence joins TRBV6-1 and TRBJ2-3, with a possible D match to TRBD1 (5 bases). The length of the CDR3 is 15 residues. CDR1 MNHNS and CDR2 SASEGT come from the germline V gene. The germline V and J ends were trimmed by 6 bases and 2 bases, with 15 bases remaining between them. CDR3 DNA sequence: TGTGCCAGCAGCCTGACAGAGGTGATCACAGATACGCAGTATTTT. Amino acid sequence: CASSLTEVITDTQYF.

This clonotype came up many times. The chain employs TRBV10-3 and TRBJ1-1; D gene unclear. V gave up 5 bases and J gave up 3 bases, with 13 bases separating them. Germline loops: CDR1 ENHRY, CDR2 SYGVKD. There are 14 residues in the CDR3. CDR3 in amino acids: CAISKTGMDTEAFF. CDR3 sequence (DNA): TGTGCCATCAGTAAGACTGGAATGGACACTGAAGCTTTCTTT.

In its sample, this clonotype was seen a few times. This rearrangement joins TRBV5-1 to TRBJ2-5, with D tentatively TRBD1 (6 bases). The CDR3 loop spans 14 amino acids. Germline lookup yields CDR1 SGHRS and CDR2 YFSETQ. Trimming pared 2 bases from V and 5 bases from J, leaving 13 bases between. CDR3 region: CASSFPGAEETQYF. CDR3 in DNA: TGCGCCAGCAGCTTCCCAGGGGCGGAGGAGACCCAGTACTTC. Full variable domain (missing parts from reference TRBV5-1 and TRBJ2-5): KAGVTQTPRYLIKTRGQQVTLSCSPISGHRSVSWYQQTPGQGLQFLFEYFSETQRNKGNFPGRFSGRQFSNSRSEMNVSTLELGDSALYLCASSFPGAEETQYFGPGTRLLVL.

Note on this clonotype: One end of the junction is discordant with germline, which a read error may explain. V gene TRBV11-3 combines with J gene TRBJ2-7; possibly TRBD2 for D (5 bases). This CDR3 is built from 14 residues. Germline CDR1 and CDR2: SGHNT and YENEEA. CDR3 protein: CASRSTRESSEQYF. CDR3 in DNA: TGTGCTAGCAGAAGTACGAGGGAGTCATCCGAGCAGTACTTC.

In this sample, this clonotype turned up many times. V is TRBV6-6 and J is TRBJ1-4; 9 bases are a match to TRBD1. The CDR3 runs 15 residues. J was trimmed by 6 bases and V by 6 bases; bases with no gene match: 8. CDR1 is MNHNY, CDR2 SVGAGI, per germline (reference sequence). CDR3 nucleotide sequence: TGTGCCAGCAGCCCTTTGGACAGGGGTGATGAAAAACTGTTTTTT. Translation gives CASSPLDRGDEKLFF.

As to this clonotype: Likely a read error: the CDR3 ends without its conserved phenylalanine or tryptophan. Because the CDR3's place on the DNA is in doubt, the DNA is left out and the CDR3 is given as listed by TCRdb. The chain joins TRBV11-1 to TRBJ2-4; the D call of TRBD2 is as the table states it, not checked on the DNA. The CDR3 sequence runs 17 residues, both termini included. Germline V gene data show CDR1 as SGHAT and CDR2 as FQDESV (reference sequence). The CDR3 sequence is CASSCPGTSGTKNIEYL.